The clone carrying this T cell receptor (beta chain) was detected only a few times. This sample is drawn from a study of blood T cell repertoires in COVID-19. The wider study: Donors in the United States, Italy and Spain gave samples during acute or convalescent COVID-19. Sources were T cells, B-cell-depleted T cells, or PBMCs; the material itself was cDNA or gDNA.

Germline V gene data show CDR1 as MNHEY and CDR2 as SMNVEV (reference sequence). This CDR3 is 17 amino acids long. After removal of 4 bases from V and 6 bases from J, the junction contained 15 bases not matched to a gene. As processed by the authors: Amplification from reference gene primers served as the basis for estimated nucleated cell counts. Measured with immunoSEQ multiplex PCR; TCRdb has only the in-frame clones, and not every one. The V and J calls and clone size are taken from that table; D and trimming were inferred from the DNA. Here the sample spans 240,000 or so clones, over 65% being singletons.

The J gene is TRBJ2-1, the V gene TRBV27; 7 nucleotides agree with TRBD2. The sequencing sample was made of peripheral blood. The TCR sequence derives from a woman older than 75 with acute or convalescent COVID-19. The CDR3 DNA reads TGTGCCAGCAGTTCCCATTGGAAGGGAGGGTTTGGCAATGAGCAGTTCTTC. Translation gives CASSSHWKGGFGNEQFF.